These T cell receptor beta chains were read from a single sample in a study of liver allograft versus peripheral blood T cells. Via MiXCR, TCRdb re-called the reads, giving one row per CDR3 protein. The data hold fewer than 10,000 distinct CDR3 sequences, with around a sixth observed a single time. These receptors all come from a human patient who had a liver transplant. Among the T cells, some may be from the graft donor. The CDR3 runs from the conserved cysteine through the conserved F or W. The order of the fields is J gene, V gene, clone size, D gene, CDR3 DNA, CDR3 protein. A D gene is named only where the DNA matches it firmly. Size tells how often a clone was seen (once, few, many) or the class of an expanded clone, and some rows leave it out.

j_call: TRBJ2-2; v_call: TRBV29-1; clone_size: medium-sized; d_call: TRBD2; cdr3_nt: TGCAGCGTTGAACTAACGGGGGGGACTAGCGGGAACTGGCTGGCCGGGGAGCTGTTTTTT; cdr3_aa: CSVELTGGTSGNWLAGELFF
j_call: TRBJ1-5; v_call: TRBV6-1; clone_size: few; d_call: NA; cdr3_nt: TGTGCCAGCAGTGATGGGGGGGGGCGAAGCTTTGGCAATCAGCCCCAGCATTTT; cdr3_aa: CASSDGGGRSFGNQPQHF
j_call: TRBJ1-6; v_call: TRBV15; clone_size: medium-sized; d_call: TRBD1; cdr3_nt: TGTGCCACCAGCACTGGGACAGGGAGCTCACCCCTCCACTTT; cdr3_aa: CATSTGTGSSPLHF
j_call: TRBJ1-6; v_call: TRBV19; clone_size: NA; d_call: NA; cdr3_nt: TGTGCCAGTAGTATCTCGGGGTTGGAATTTTCACCCCTCCACTTT; cdr3_aa: CASSISGLEFSPLHF
j_call: TRBJ1-2; v_call: TRBV10-3; clone_size: medium-sized; d_call: NA; cdr3_nt: TGTGCCATCAGTGAGTCCTTGGACGGACCCCGGAGCTATGGCTACACCTTC; cdr3_aa: CAISESLDGPRSYGYTF
j_call: TRBJ2-7; v_call: TRBV20-1; clone_size: many; d_call: TRBD1; cdr3_nt: TGCAGTGCTACGCTACCGGGACAGGGGTCCTTCGAGCAGTACTTC; cdr3_aa: CSATLPGQGSFEQYF
j_call: TRBJ2-7; v_call: TRBV6-6; clone_size: many; d_call: NA; cdr3_nt: TGTGCCAGCAGTTATTGGACAGCAACCTACGAGCAGTACTTC; cdr3_aa: CASSYWTATYEQYF
j_call: TRBJ2-3; v_call: TRBV20-1; clone_size: few; d_call: TRBD2; cdr3_nt: TGCAGTGCTGGGAGGGTTAGCCGGGGAGATACGCAGTATTTT; cdr3_aa: CSAGRVSRGDTQYF
j_call: TRBJ1-2; v_call: TRBV18; clone_size: medium-sized; d_call: NA; cdr3_nt: TGTGCCAGCTCACGTACCCGGGGAGGAAACTATGGCTACACCTTC; cdr3_aa: CASSRTRGGNYGYTF
j_call: TRBJ1-1; v_call: TRBV6-5; clone_size: medium-sized; d_call: TRBD1; cdr3_nt: TGTGCCAGCAGTTACTCGTTCTTGGGACAGGGTGGCACTGAAGCTTTCTTT; cdr3_aa: CASSYSFLGQGGTEAFF
j_call: TRBJ1-2; v_call: TRBV7-2; clone_size: medium-sized; d_call: NA; cdr3_nt: TGTGCCAGCAGCTTGACAGTAGACTATGGCTACACCTTC; cdr3_aa: CASSLTVDYGYTF
j_call: TRBJ2-5; v_call: TRBV2; clone_size: NA; d_call: TRBD2; cdr3_nt: TGTGCCAGCAATCCCCGGACTAGCGTCTTGTTCCAGTACTTC; cdr3_aa: CASNPRTSVLFQYF
j_call: TRBJ2-7; v_call: TRBV19; clone_size: NA; d_call: TRBD1; cdr3_nt: TGTGCCAGTAGTATGGGGGCCGGGACAGGGCGGAGCGAGCAGTACTTC; cdr3_aa: CASSMGAGTGRSEQYF
j_call: TRBJ1-2; v_call: TRBV6-2/TRBV6-3; clone_size: medium-sized; d_call: NA; cdr3_nt: TGTGCCAGCAGTTACTCGGCCGTCAGAATGACATTTTATGGCTACACCTTC; cdr3_aa: CASSYSAVRMTFYGYTF
j_call: TRBJ2-3; v_call: TRBV9; clone_size: few; d_call: TRBD1; cdr3_nt: TGTGCCAGCAGCGCAACCGGACAGGGAAGCACAGATACGCAGTATTTT; cdr3_aa: CASSATGQGSTDTQYF
j_call: TRBJ1-5; v_call: TRBV20-1; clone_size: once; d_call: NA; cdr3_nt: TGCAGTGCTAGAGATCAAGGCGGGACAAGGCATTTT; cdr3_aa: CSARDQGGTRHF
j_call: TRBJ2-1; v_call: TRBV30; clone_size: few; d_call: TRBD2; cdr3_nt: TGTGCCTGGACTAGCGGGTGGTACAATGAGCAGTTCTTC; cdr3_aa: CAWTSGWYNEQFF
j_call: TRBJ1-1; v_call: TRBV29-1; clone_size: once; d_call: TRBD1; cdr3_nt: TGCAGCGTTGATCGGACAGGGGGCACTGAAGCTTTCTTT; cdr3_aa: CSVDRTGGTEAFF
j_call: TRBJ1-6; v_call: TRBV14; clone_size: NA; d_call: NA; cdr3_nt: TGTGCCAGCAGCCGCCGACGGACGGGTGGTTCACCCCTCCACTTT; cdr3_aa: CASSRRRTGGSPLHF
j_call: TRBJ1-2; v_call: TRBV6-1; clone_size: NA; d_call: NA; cdr3_nt: TGTGCCAGCAGTCCGGACACCTATGGCTACACCTTC; cdr3_aa: CASSPDTYGYTF
j_call: TRBJ2-7; v_call: TRBV28; clone_size: few; d_call: NA; cdr3_nt: TGTGCCAGCAGTTTCCAGAACTACGAGCAGTACTTC; cdr3_aa: CASSFQNYEQYF
j_call: TRBJ2-1; v_call: TRBV28; clone_size: NA; d_call: TRBD2; cdr3_nt: TGTGCCAGCAGTTTATGGGGTGCGGGAGGGTTTATTAATGAGCAGTTCTTC; cdr3_aa: CASSLWGAGGFINEQFF
j_call: TRBJ1-2; v_call: TRBV20-1; clone_size: few; d_call: NA; cdr3_nt: TGCAGTGCTAGTCTTCAGGGTCTTGGCTACACCTTC; cdr3_aa: CSASLQGLGYTF
j_call: TRBJ1-2; v_call: TRBV19; clone_size: medium-sized; d_call: NA; cdr3_nt: TGTGCCAGTAGAGTCGAGAACTATGGCTACACCTTC; cdr3_aa: CASRVENYGYTF
j_call: TRBJ2-2; v_call: TRBV5-6; clone_size: many; d_call: TRBD1; cdr3_nt: TGTGCCAGCAGACAGGGGGAATATACCGGGGAGCTGTTTTTT; cdr3_aa: CASRQGEYTGELFF
j_call: TRBJ2-5; v_call: TRBV20-1; clone_size: NA; d_call: NA; cdr3_nt: TGCAGTGCTAGAGATCTAAGAGGGAATCAAGAGACCCAGTACTTC; cdr3_aa: CSARDLRGNQETQYF
j_call: TRBJ1-6; v_call: TRBV18; clone_size: NA; d_call: NA; cdr3_nt: TGTGCCAGTTCGAACTTAAAAACAGGGAATTACCACTTT; cdr3_aa: CASSNLKTGNYHF
j_call: TRBJ2-5; v_call: TRBV6-5; clone_size: NA; d_call: NA; cdr3_nt: TGTGCCAGCAGTTACTCGACGGCACATACCCAGTACTTC; cdr3_aa: CASSYSTAHTQYF
j_call: TRBJ1-3; v_call: TRBV6-1; clone_size: medium-sized; d_call: TRBD1; cdr3_nt: TGTGCCAGCAGGATGGGACAGGGCCGAAACACCATATATTTT; cdr3_aa: CASRMGQGRNTIYF
j_call: TRBJ2-3; v_call: TRBV20-1; clone_size: few; d_call: TRBD2; cdr3_nt: TGCAGTGCTAGAGATCTAGCGGGGGTTAGCACAGATACGCAGTATTTT; cdr3_aa: CSARDLAGVSTDTQYF
j_call: TRBJ2-5; v_call: TRBV15; clone_size: NA; d_call: NA; cdr3_nt: TGTGCCACCAGCAGAGGGGCGGGGACATCAGAGACCCAGTACTTC; cdr3_aa: CATSRGAGTSETQYF
j_call: TRBJ1-1; v_call: TRBV27; clone_size: medium-sized; d_call: NA; cdr3_nt: TGTGCCAGCAGTTTACGCATGGGAGGTACCACTGAAGCTTTCTTT; cdr3_aa: CASSLRMGGTTEAFF
j_call: TRBJ1-3; v_call: TRBV30; clone_size: few; d_call: NA; cdr3_nt: TGTGCCTGGAGTGTTCCGGGACTAGGGGGAAACACCATATATTTT; cdr3_aa: CAWSVPGLGGNTIYF
j_call: TRBJ2-2; v_call: TRBV6-5; clone_size: once; d_call: TRBD1; cdr3_nt: TGTGCCAGCAGTCCCGGGACAGGGGGCTACACCGGGGAGCTGTTTTTT; cdr3_aa: CASSPGTGGYTGELFF
j_call: TRBJ2-5; v_call: TRBV2; clone_size: NA; d_call: NA; cdr3_nt: TGTGCCAGCAGCGACCGCAGAAACGGGGAGACCCAGTACTTC; cdr3_aa: CASSDRRNGETQYF
j_call: TRBJ2-1; v_call: TRBV29-1; clone_size: medium-sized; d_call: TRBD1; cdr3_nt: TGCAGCGTTGAAGCCCCGGGACAGGGGGCCCAGCTCGATGAGCAGTTCTTC; cdr3_aa: CSVEAPGQGAQLDEQFF
j_call: TRBJ2-1; v_call: TRBV6-6; clone_size: medium-sized; d_call: NA; cdr3_nt: TGTGCCAGCAGCTTAGGGGACTCCCAATTCAATGAGCAGTTCTTC; cdr3_aa: CASSLGDSQFNEQFF
j_call: TRBJ2-5; v_call: TRBV12-3/TRBV12-4; clone_size: NA; d_call: NA; cdr3_nt: TGTGCCAGCAGTTCCAGGGGCGCGGGGGATGAGACCCAGTACTTC; cdr3_aa: CASSSRGAGDETQYF
j_call: TRBJ2-3; v_call: TRBV20-1; clone_size: few; d_call: NA; cdr3_nt: TGCAGTGCTTATCAGGGGTTCTTGATGGATACGCAGTATTTT; cdr3_aa: CSAYQGFLMDTQYF
j_call: TRBJ2-2; v_call: TRBV19; clone_size: medium-sized; d_call: NA; cdr3_nt: TGTGCCAGTAGTTTAAGCCGGGGCGGGGAGCTGTTTTTT; cdr3_aa: CASSLSRGGELFF
j_call: TRBJ1-3; v_call: TRBV20-1; clone_size: NA; d_call: TRBD1; cdr3_nt: TGCAGTGCCCGGACAGGGCCGGGAAACACCATATATTTT; cdr3_aa: CSARTGPGNTIYF
j_call: TRBJ1-1; v_call: TRBV18; clone_size: medium-sized; d_call: NA; cdr3_nt: TGTGCCAGCTCACCCGGTTCGGGGGCCTTGAACACTGAAGCTTTCTTT; cdr3_aa: CASSPGSGALNTEAFF
j_call: TRBJ2-5; v_call: TRBV5-4; clone_size: many; d_call: NA; cdr3_nt: TGTGCCAGCAGCCTCCCTCGCCAAGAGACCCAGTACTTC; cdr3_aa: CASSLPRQETQYF
j_call: TRBJ2-5; v_call: TRBV30; clone_size: many; d_call: NA; cdr3_nt: TGTGCCTGGAGGGGGGACGAAGTGGGGACCCAGTACTTC; cdr3_aa: CAWRGDEVGTQYF
j_call: TRBJ2-7; v_call: TRBV28; clone_size: few; d_call: TRBD1; cdr3_nt: TGTGCCAGCACCAGGGACAGCTCCTACGAGCAGTACTTC; cdr3_aa: CASTRDSSYEQYF
j_call: TRBJ1-6; v_call: TRBV19; clone_size: NA; d_call: TRBD1; cdr3_nt: TGTGCCAGTAGTCGGACAGGGGGCTCTTCACCCCTCCACTTT; cdr3_aa: CASSRTGGSSPLHF
j_call: TRBJ2-4; v_call: TRBV20-1; clone_size: NA; d_call: TRBD2; cdr3_nt: TGCAGTGCTAGAGATGGGACTAGCATCAACATTCAGTACTTC; cdr3_aa: CSARDGTSINIQYF
j_call: TRBJ1-5; v_call: TRBV18; clone_size: medium-sized; d_call: TRBD1; cdr3_nt: TGTGCCAGCTCACGGACACATACAGGGGGCAATCAGCCCCAGCATTTT; cdr3_aa: CASSRTHTGGNQPQHF
j_call: TRBJ1-4; v_call: TRBV7-4; clone_size: few; d_call: TRBD1; cdr3_nt: TGTGCCAGCAGCCAATGCCCCGACAGGGAGGGATATGAAAAACTGTTTTTT; cdr3_aa: CASSQCPDREGYEKLFF
j_call: TRBJ1-4; v_call: TRBV19; clone_size: many; d_call: NA; cdr3_nt: TGTGCCAGTAGTATAGGCGTCAACCCAAATGAAAAACTGTTTTTT; cdr3_aa: CASSIGVNPNEKLFF
j_call: TRBJ2-6; v_call: TRBV18; clone_size: medium-sized; d_call: NA; cdr3_nt: TGTGCCAGCTCCCCCAACTCTGGGGCCAACGTCCTGACTTTC; cdr3_aa: CASSPNSGANVLTF
j_call: TRBJ1-1; v_call: TRBV27; clone_size: medium-sized; d_call: NA; cdr3_nt: TGTGCCAGCAGTTTAACGAGGATGTCGGCTGAAGCTTTCTTT; cdr3_aa: CASSLTRMSAEAFF
j_call: TRBJ2-1; v_call: TRBV7-9; clone_size: NA; d_call: NA; cdr3_nt: TGTGCCAGCAGCTTAGCCGGCCCCTCGAAGGAGCAGTTCTTC; cdr3_aa: CASSLAGPSKEQFF
j_call: TRBJ1-2; v_call: TRBV15; clone_size: few; d_call: NA; cdr3_nt: TGTGCCACCAGCAGTGATAGACGGGGCTGGGTTGGCTACACCTTC; cdr3_aa: CATSSDRRGWVGYTF
j_call: TRBJ2-7; v_call: TRBV6-6; clone_size: medium-sized; d_call: TRBD1; cdr3_nt: TGTGCCAGCACGACAGGGGTCGAGCAGTACTTC; cdr3_aa: CASTTGVEQYF
j_call: TRBJ2-1; v_call: TRBV25-1; clone_size: NA; d_call: TRBD1; cdr3_nt: TGTGCCAGCAGTGACAACAGGGGCTACAATGAGCAGTTCTTC; cdr3_aa: CASSDNRGYNEQFF
j_call: TRBJ1-1; v_call: TRBV18; clone_size: medium-sized; d_call: NA; cdr3_nt: TGTGCCAGCTCACCCTTAGGGCTGAACACTGAAGCTTTCTTT; cdr3_aa: CASSPLGLNTEAFF
j_call: TRBJ1-4; v_call: TRBV15; clone_size: few; d_call: TRBD1; cdr3_nt: TGTGCCACCAGCAGTTTATTCGGGACAGGGATAGAAAAACTGTTTTTT; cdr3_aa: CATSSLFGTGIEKLFF